This T cell receptor beta chain stems from a study of shared clonotypes between healthy human individuals. Clones were sequenced by immunoSEQ multiplex PCR, and TCRdb holds only the in-frame ones, with some missing. The sample includes about 820,000 clones, 80% to 95% of them seen just once. Naive CD8 isolation took CD45RO-negative cells positively selected for CCR7 and excluded terminally differentiated effector memory CD45RA+ cells. Only Caucasian adults living in Nashville, Tennessee made up the donor group. General study results and limits: Generally, estimated richness proved larger in naive subsets than it did in memory subsets.

A remark on this clone: Its antigen is not identified.

Input material: naive CD8+ T cells sorted from blood. This clonotype originated in a man aged 30 to 45 in good health.

The CDR3 loop reads CASRRGQGTDTQYF. The CDR3 DNA reads TGTGCCAGCAGACGGGGGCAAGGCACAGATACGCAGTATTTT. The chain couples TRBV9 to TRBJ2-3; D is possibly TRBD1 or TRBD2 (6 bases each). Germline loops: CDR1 SGDLS, CDR2 YYNGEE. The length of the CDR3 is 14 residues. Trimming took off 5 bases at V and 1 base at J, with 11 bases between the two ends.